These T cell receptor beta chains were read from a single sample in a study of immune characterization of retroperitoneal liposarcoma. Using its own MiXCR run on the PCR reads, TCRdb lists one record per CDR3 protein. The data show 3,000 to 4,000 distinct CDR3 sequences, around 48% seen once. The sequencing sample was made of tumor tissue. The receptors stem from a male donor with retroperitoneal liposarcoma. The CDR3 runs from the conserved cysteine through the conserved F or W. Fields, in order: clone size, J gene, D gene, V gene, CDR3 protein, CDR3 DNA. A D gene is named only where the DNA matches it firmly. Expanded clones get a size class; other rows say once, few or many, or leave the size out.

abundance: .
j_gene: TRBJ2-1
d_gene: TRBD1
v_gene: TRBV7-4
CDR3aa: CASSFPGQGIEEQFF
CDR3nt: TGTGCCAGCAGCTTTCCGGGACAGGGGATCGAGGAGCAGTTCTTC

abundance: .
j_gene: TRBJ2-1
d_gene: TRBD2
v_gene: TRBV7-2
CDR3aa: CASSLELAGLQETQFF
CDR3nt: TGTGCCAGCAGCTTAGAGCTAGCGGGATTACAAGAGACCCAGTTCTTC

abundance: .
j_gene: TRBJ2-4
d_gene: .
v_gene: TRBV6-8
CDR3aa: CASSPYGGNEQYF
CDR3nt: TGTGCCAGCAGTCCCTACGGGGGCAATGAGCAGTACTTC

abundance: few
j_gene: TRBJ2-3
d_gene: .
v_gene: TRBV7-8
CDR3aa: CASTHGTVGADTQYF
CDR3nt: TGTGCCAGCACCCATGGTACGGTTGGCGCAGATACGCAGTATTTT

abundance: .
j_gene: TRBJ2-7
d_gene: .
v_gene: TRBV6-8
CDR3aa: CASGGYEQYF
CDR3nt: TGTGCCAGCGGCGGCTACGAGCAGTACTTC

abundance: .
j_gene: TRBJ2-3
d_gene: TRBD1
v_gene: TRBV6-1
CDR3aa: CASSANPGQSTDTQYF
CDR3nt: TGTGCCAGCAGCGCCAATCCGGGACAGAGCACAGATACGCAGTATTTT

abundance: once
j_gene: TRBJ2-5
d_gene: .
v_gene: TRBV7-4
CDR3aa: CASSSAGVRETQYF
CDR3nt: TGTGCCAGCAGCTCGGCAGGGGTGCGCGAGACCCAGTACTTC

abundance: medium-sized
j_gene: TRBJ2-1
d_gene: TRBD2
v_gene: TRBV6-1
CDR3aa: CASSAGTSGLFNEQFF
CDR3nt: TGTGCCAGCAGTGCCGGGACTAGCGGGCTCTTCAATGAGCAGTTCTTC

abundance: few
j_gene: TRBJ2-7
d_gene: TRBD2
v_gene: TRBV12-3/TRBV12-4
CDR3aa: CASSPPSGSYEQYF
CDR3nt: TGTGCCAGCAGTCCACCTAGCGGGAGCTACGAGCAGTACTTC

abundance: few
j_gene: TRBJ2-1
d_gene: TRBD2
v_gene: TRBV5-1
CDR3aa: CASSSGTLSSYNEQFF
CDR3nt: TGCGCCAGCAGTAGCGGGACCCTTAGCTCCTACAATGAGCAGTTCTTC

abundance: once
j_gene: TRBJ2-1
d_gene: .
v_gene: TRBV6-6
CDR3aa: CASSFDPSYNEQFF
CDR3nt: TGTGCCAGCAGTTTCGACCCTTCCTACAATGAGCAGTTCTTC

abundance: once
j_gene: TRBJ2-3
d_gene: .
v_gene: TRBV7-2
CDR3aa: CASSFRGSTDTQYF
CDR3nt: TGTGCCAGCAGCTTTCGGGGTAGCACAGATACGCAGTATTTT

abundance: medium-sized
j_gene: TRBJ2-7
d_gene: TRBD1
v_gene: TRBV7-6
CDR3aa: CASSLDRGAAYEQYF
CDR3nt: TGTGCCAGCAGCCTAGACAGGGGCGCCGCCTACGAGCAGTACTTC

abundance: .
j_gene: TRBJ2-1
d_gene: .
v_gene: TRBV12-3/TRBV12-4
CDR3aa: CASSPLGSSYNEQFF
CDR3nt: TGTGCCAGCAGTCCACTAGGTAGCTCCTACAATGAGCAGTTCTTC

abundance: few
j_gene: TRBJ2-3
d_gene: .
v_gene: TRBV5-6
CDR3aa: CASSLRQSKDTQYF
CDR3nt: TGTGCCAGCAGCTTAAGGCAGAGCAAGGATACGCAGTATTTT

abundance: .
j_gene: TRBJ2-1
d_gene: TRBD2
v_gene: TRBV7-2
CDR3aa: CASSYRLAGPHNEQFF
CDR3nt: TGTGCCAGCAGCTACCGCCTAGCGGGTCCACACAATGAGCAGTTCTTC

abundance: once
j_gene: TRBJ2-6
d_gene: .
v_gene: TRBV6-8
CDR3aa: CATRTGANVLTF
CDR3nt: TGTGCCACTCGAACTGGGGCCAACGTCCTGACTTTC

abundance: medium-sized
j_gene: TRBJ1-4
d_gene: .
v_gene: TRBV6-1
CDR3aa: CASSDYTENEKLFF
CDR3nt: TGTGCCAGCAGTGACTATACCGAGAATGAAAAACTGTTTTTT

abundance: .
j_gene: TRBJ2-5
d_gene: TRBD2
v_gene: TRBV6-6
CDR3aa: CASSYPPWAGGPNEQYF
CDR3nt: TGTGCCAGCAGTTACCCCCCCTGGGCGGGAGGGCCGAATGAGCAGTACTTC

abundance: once
j_gene: TRBJ2-3
d_gene: .
v_gene: TRBV6-6
CDR3aa: CASSYGAEGTDTQYF
CDR3nt: TGTGCCAGCAGTTACGGGGCCGAAGGCACAGATACGCAGTATTTT

abundance: .
j_gene: TRBJ2-2
d_gene: TRBD1
v_gene: TRBV12-3/TRBV12-4
CDR3aa: CASSLGDRATGELFF
CDR3nt: TGTGCCAGCAGTTTAGGCGACAGGGCCACCGGGGAGCTGTTTTTT

abundance: .
j_gene: TRBJ2-1
d_gene: TRBD2
v_gene: TRBV11-3
CDR3aa: CASSPRSTSGSIGEQFF
CDR3nt: TGTGCCAGCAGCCCCCGATCCACTAGCGGGAGCATCGGTGAGCAGTTCTTC